The entry that follows covers one T cell receptor (beta chain) sequence. As yet, its antigen is unknown. This entry belongs to a study of T-cell memory formation after mild COVID-19. After removal of 1 base from V and 8 bases from J, the junction contained 11 bases not matched to a gene. Germline V CDR1 and CDR2: SEHNR, FQNEAQ (reference sequence). The CDR3 totals 16 residues. Points from the study as a whole: Pre-infection memory showed some responding clones, and this suggested that cross-reactive memory joined. CD4+ contracting clones were mainly CM and EM; CD8+ ones, EMRA. Clones that got smaller from day 15 to 85 had even CD4/CD8, while clones growing later tipped toward CD4+.

With constant-segment primers, 5'RACE yielded cDNA libraries of TCR alpha and TCR beta that carried sample barcodes and UMIs. Using its own MiXCR run on the 5' RACE reads, TCRdb lists one record per CDR3 protein. In the table there are 300,000 to 400,000 distinct CDR3 sequences, 25% to 30% of which are singletons. The specimen sequenced was PBMCs or a T cell subset sorted from them (not recorded which). The TCR sequence derives from an adult woman who had mild COVID-19 (a few samples of this study predate the infection). Cell type and time point are not known. The rearrangement links TRBV7-9 to TRBJ2-1; 7 bases line up with TRBD2. The CDR3 sequence: CASSLGREWTSYEQFF. As DNA, the CDR3 is TGTGCCAGCAGCTTAGGGCGGGAGTGGACTTCGTATGAGCAGTTCTTC.